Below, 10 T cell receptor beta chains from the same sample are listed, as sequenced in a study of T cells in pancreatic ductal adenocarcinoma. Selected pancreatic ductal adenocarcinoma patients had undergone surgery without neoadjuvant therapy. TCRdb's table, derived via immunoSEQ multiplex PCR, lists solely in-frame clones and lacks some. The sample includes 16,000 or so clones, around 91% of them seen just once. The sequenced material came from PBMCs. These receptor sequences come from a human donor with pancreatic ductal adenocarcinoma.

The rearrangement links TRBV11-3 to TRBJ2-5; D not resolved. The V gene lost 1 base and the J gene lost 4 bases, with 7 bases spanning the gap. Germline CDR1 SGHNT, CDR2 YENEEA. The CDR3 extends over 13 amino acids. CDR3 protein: CASSLAGLETQYF. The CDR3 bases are TGTGCCAGCAGCTTAGCCGGGCTAGAGACCCAGTACTTC.

CDR3 sequence: CASSLALWGPEAFF. CDR3 bases: TGTGCCAGCAGCTTAGCGCTTTGGGGGCCTGAAGCTTTCTTT. The V and J genes are TRBV7-2 and TRBJ1-1, with D perhaps matching TRBD1 (6 bases). With 0 bases removed from V and 6 bases from J, the gap between germline ends came to 11 bases. This CDR3 comprises 14 residues. CDR1 is SGHTA, CDR2 FQGNSA, per germline.

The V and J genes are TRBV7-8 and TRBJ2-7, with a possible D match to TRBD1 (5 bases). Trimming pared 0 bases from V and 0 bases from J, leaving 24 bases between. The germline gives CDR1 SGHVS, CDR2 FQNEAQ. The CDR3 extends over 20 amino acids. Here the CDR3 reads CASSLARRLGIRVGSYEQYF. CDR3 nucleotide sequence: TGTGCCAGCAGCTTAGCGCGTCGGTTGGGTATCAGGGTAGGCTCCTACGAGCAGTACTTC.

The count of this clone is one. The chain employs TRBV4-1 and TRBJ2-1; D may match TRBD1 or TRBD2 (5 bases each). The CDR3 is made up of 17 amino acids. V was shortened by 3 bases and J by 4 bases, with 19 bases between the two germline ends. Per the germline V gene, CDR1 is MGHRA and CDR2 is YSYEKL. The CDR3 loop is CASSQPGPGPGYNEQFF. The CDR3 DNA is TGCGCCAGCAGCCAGCCTGGTCCGGGGCCGGGTTACAATGAGCAGTTCTTC.

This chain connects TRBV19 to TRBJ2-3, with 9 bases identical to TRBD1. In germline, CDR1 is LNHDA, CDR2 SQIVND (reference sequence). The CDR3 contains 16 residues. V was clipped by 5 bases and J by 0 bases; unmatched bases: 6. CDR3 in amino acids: CASSSWDRASTDTQYF. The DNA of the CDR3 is TGTGCCAGTAGTTCCTGGGACAGGGCTAGCACAGATACGCAGTATTTT.

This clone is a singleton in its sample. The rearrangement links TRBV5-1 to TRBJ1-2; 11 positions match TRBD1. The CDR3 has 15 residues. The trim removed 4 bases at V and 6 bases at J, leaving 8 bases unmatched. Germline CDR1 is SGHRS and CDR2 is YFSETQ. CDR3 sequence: CASSPGQGVVDGYTF. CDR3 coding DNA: TGCGCCAGCAGCCCGGGACAGGGGGTCGTAGATGGCTACACCTTC.

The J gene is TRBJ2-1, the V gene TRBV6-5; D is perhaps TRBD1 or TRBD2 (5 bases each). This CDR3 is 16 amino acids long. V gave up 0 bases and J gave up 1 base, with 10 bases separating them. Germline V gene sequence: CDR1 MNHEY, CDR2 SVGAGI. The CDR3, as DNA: TGTGCCAGCAGTTACTCGAGGGGTTGGTCCTACAATGAGCAGTTCTTC. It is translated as CASSYSRGWSYNEQFF.

The CDR3: CASSLRGRGSTNYGYTF. The CDR3 coding sequence is TGTGCCAGCAGTCTCAGGGGGCGCGGGTCCACTAACTATGGCTACACCTTC. The chain combines TRBV27 with TRBJ1-2; 8 positions agree with TRBD1. The CDR3 has 17 residues. V was pared by 5 bases and J by 0 bases, with 11 bases of the junction left unmatched. Germline V CDR1 and CDR2: MNHEY, SMNVEV (reference sequence).

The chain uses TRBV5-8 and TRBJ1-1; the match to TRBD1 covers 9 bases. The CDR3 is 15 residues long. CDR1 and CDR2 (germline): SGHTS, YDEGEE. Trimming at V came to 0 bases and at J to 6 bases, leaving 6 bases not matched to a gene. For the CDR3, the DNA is TGTGCCAGCAGCTTGGTGGGACAGGGTACCGCTGAAGCTTTCTTT. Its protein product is CASSLVGQGTAEAFF.

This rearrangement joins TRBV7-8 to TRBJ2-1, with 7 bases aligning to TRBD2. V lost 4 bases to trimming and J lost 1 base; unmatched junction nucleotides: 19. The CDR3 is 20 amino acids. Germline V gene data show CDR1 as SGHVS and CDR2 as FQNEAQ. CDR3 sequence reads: CASSSFVMGRMGGSYNEQFF. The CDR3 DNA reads TGTGCCAGCAGCTCCTTTGTCATGGGGCGCATGGGGGGGTCCTACAATGAGCAGTTCTTC.